This paragraph covers one T cell receptor beta chain sequence. What it binds is unknown. Genes and germline come from the mouse. The observed sequence ends 1 residue before the CDR3 terminus, with the missing tail filled in from the germline J gene. Sequencing of TCRbeta CDR3 at survey depth gave sequences and template counts. Sequenced by immunoSEQ multiplex PCR; TCRdb stores in-frame clones only, minus some. The table records 20,000 to 25,000 clones, just under 75% of them present only once. The sample belongs to a study of tissue T cells after allogeneic stem cell transplantation. Study outcomes and limitations: Within patients, tissue anatomy strongly shaped TCR repertoire composition. Blood and spleen captured only part of the tissue TCR repertoire. Shared clones across patients were few; motif clustering revealed tissue-specific shared signatures.

The CDR3 consists of 15 residues. From germline, CDR1 is NSQYPW and CDR2 LRSPGD (reference sequence). V shed 3 bases and J 5 bases; nucleotides not matched to a gene: 1. Sequenced sample: spleen. The V call is TRBV1, the J call TRBJ2-2; 12 nucleotides agree with TRBD2. The sequence was collected from a female BALB/c mouse in good health. Mice of this strain are of MHC haplotype H2-d. Incomplete CDR3 DNA: TGCACCTGCAGTGCCGGACTGGGGGGGACCGGGCAGCTCTAC. This translates into CTCSAGLGGTGQLY. The whole CDR3 sequence reads CTCSAGLGGTGQLYF.